This TCR beta chain was found in a study of CD8 T cells in ankylosing spondylitis. Findings and caveats of the study: Researchers report that disease-linked clones proved CD8+ and relatively rare in peripheral blood. Matched ankylosing spondylitis synovial fluid reportedly contained a significantly enriched population of disease-linked clones. Among TCR beta sequences, a motif of 7 to 9 highly homologous variants appeared characteristic of ankylosing spondylitis blood.

Researchers built TCR beta libraries using quantitative 5'-RACE with molecular barcodes. TCRdb used MiXCR to reprocess the 5' RACE reads, holding one entry per CDR3 protein. Among about 230,000 distinct CDR3 sequences listed, approximately 7.6% were seen once. This clonotype came up many times. No antigen is known for it. This CDR3 contains 14 residues. Trimming shortened V by 0 bases and J by 0 bases, and 3 bases separated the two germline ends. The germline gives CDR1 SGHTA, CDR2 FQGNSA. Sequencing used blood, either unsorted or a sorted T cell fraction (not recorded which). The TCR was taken from a female donor with ankylosing spondylitis or in good health (not recorded which). The chain combines TRBV7-2 with TRBJ1-3; no clear D. CDR3 DNA: TGTGCCAGCAGCTTAGCTGTCTCTGGAAACACCATATATTTT. Residues: CASSLAVSGNTIYF.